The next 29 T cell receptor beta chains were all read from a single sample in a study of OX40 agonist ivuxolimab in advanced cancers. Clones were read by immunoSEQ multiplex PCR, and TCRdb kept only the in-frame ones, dropping some. The sample consists of 35,000 to 45,000 clones, 70% to 90% of them appearing once. The sample was CD4+ or CD8+ T cells sorted from blood, taken in a trial of the OX40 agonist ivuxolimab. The receptors originated from an adult with an advanced solid tumor such as melanoma, head and neck, liver or kidney cancer.

The chain combines TRBV7-2 with TRBJ1-4; no definite D call. CDR1 is SGHTA, CDR2 FQGNSA, per germline. V lost 5 bases and J lost 8, with 9 bases in between. This CDR3 spans 12 amino acids. DNA for the CDR3: TGTGCCAGCAGCAACCGGATGGAAAAACTGTTTTTT. This sequence encodes CASSNRMEKLFF. The complete variable domain, with remaining parts taken from reference TRBV7-2 and TRBJ1-4, reads GAGVSQSPSNKVTEKGKDVELRCDPISGHTALYWYRQSLGQGLEFLIYFQGNSAPDKSGLPSDRFSAERTGGSVSTLTIQRTQQEDSAVYLCASSNRMEKLFFGSGTQLSVL.

This chain uses TRBV11-2 with TRBJ1-2, with D perhaps TRBD1 (6 bases). Germline V CDR1 and CDR2: SGHAT, FQNNGV. The CDR3 is 14 residues long. V lost 0 bases to trimming and J lost 10 bases, with 15 bases between them. For the CDR3, the DNA is TGTGCCAGCAGCTTAGATCCAGGGACATCCCCCTACACCTTC. It encodes CASSLDPGTSPYTF.

The CDR3 coding sequence is TGTGCCAGCAGTGAAGCAACAGGCCCTGGAAACACCATATATTTT. This codes for CASSEATGPGNTIYF. The chain uses TRBV6-1 and TRBJ1-3; the D gene is possibly TRBD1 (5 bases). The CDR3 sequence is 15 residues long. CDR1 is MNHNS and CDR2 is SASEGT in the germline V gene. V was cut by 0 bases and J by 2 bases, with 8 bases left in between.

CDR3 sequence reads: CASRGSGSDEQYF. As DNA, the CDR3 is TGTGCCAGCAGGGGTAGCGGGAGTGACGAGCAGTACTTC. The gene calls are TRBV6-5 and TRBJ2-7; 9 bases match TRBD2. The J segment lost 5 bases and the V segment lost 6 bases, leaving 5 bases of the junction unmatched. The CDR3 extends over 13 amino acids. Germline V gives CDR1 MNHEY, CDR2 SVGAGI.

J is TRBJ1-2 and V is TRBV6-1; TRBD1 might be the D (6 bases). This CDR3 comprises 12 residues. Germline V gene sequence: CDR1 MNHNS, CDR2 SASEGT. The V end lost 9 bases, the J end lost 3 bases, and 11 bases lay between the germline ends. In DNA, the CDR3 is TGTGCCAGTCGGACAGTGGACTATGGCTACACCTTC. Its translation: CASRTVDYGYTF.

The J gene is TRBJ1-2, the V gene TRBV4-1, with D possibly matching TRBD1 (6 bases). The V end was cut by 3 bases, the J end by 0 bases, with 17 bases between. From germline, CDR1 is MGHRA and CDR2 YSYEKL. The CDR3 covers 17 residues. In DNA form, the CDR3 reads TGCGCCAGCAGCCAGATACTCAGGGGACCCTCTAACTATGGCTACACCTTC. Amino acid sequence: CASSQILRGPSNYGYTF.

This rearrangement joins TRBV5-1 to TRBJ2-3, with TRBD2 identical over 9 bases. This CDR3 comprises 16 residues. V gave up 2 bases and J gave up 4 bases; unmatched junction bases: 8. CDR1 and CDR2 (germline): SGHRS, YFSETQ. The CDR3 loop is CASSFNVAGAADTQYF. The CDR3 region has the DNA TGCGCCAGCAGCTTCAATGTAGCGGGAGCCGCAGATACGCAGTATTTT.

V is TRBV2 and J is TRBJ2-5; D remains ambiguous. Germline V gene sequence: CDR1 SNHLY, CDR2 FYNNEI. V lost 3 bases to trimming and J lost 0 bases, with 5 bases between them. The length of the CDR3 is 13 residues. The CDR3 DNA follows: TGTGCCAGCAGTGAGGGTTACCAAGAGACCCAGTACTTC. Its protein product is CASSEGYQETQYF.

V usage is TRBV18 and J usage is TRBJ1-2; a possible D gene is TRBD1 (5 bases). The V and J ends lost 1 base and 0 bases respectively, with 6 bases between them. Germline CDR1 reads KGHSH; CDR2 reads LQKENI. This CDR3 is 14 amino acids long. The CDR3 spells CASSPQGTNYGYTF. CDR3 sequence (DNA): TGTGCCAGCTCACCACAGGGGACTAACTATGGCTACACCTTC.

The gene calls are TRBV19 and TRBJ1-1; TRBD1 is a possible D gene (5 bases). Germline CDR1 LNHDA, CDR2 SQIVND (reference sequence). The CDR3 is 14 amino acids. Trimming cost V 2 bases and J 7 bases, with 14 bases left between them. DNA of the CDR3: TGTGCCAGTAGTATATTTGGGGGTATAAGTGAAGCTTTCTTT. Residues: CASSIFGGISEAFF. Complete variable domain (other parts from reference TRBV19 and TRBJ1-1): DGGITQSPKYLFRKEGQNVTLSCEQNLNHDAMYWYRQDPGQGLRLIYYSQIVNDFQKGDIAEGYSVSREKKESFPLTVTSAQKNPTAFYLCASSIFGGISEAFFGQGTRLTVV.

The gene calls are TRBV10-2 and TRBJ2-1; D gene unclear. CDR3 length equals 16 residues. V was cut by 7 bases and J by 5 bases, with 21 bases left in between. Germline CDR1 WSHSY, CDR2 SAAADI. The CDR3: CASTVPTERSHNEQFF. The CDR3 DNA sequence: TGCGCCAGCACCGTTCCTACCGAACGGTCCCACAATGAGCAGTTCTTC.

The chain employs TRBV19 and TRBJ1-2, with D unresolved. Germline CDR1 and CDR2: LNHDA and SQIVND (reference sequence). The length of the CDR3 is 12 residues. V lost 2 bases and J lost 10, with 11 bases in between. The DNA of the CDR3 is TGTGCCAGTAGTATACCGGGGTTTTCCTACACCTTC. Residues: CASSIPGFSYTF. The full variable domain, in which reference TRBV19 and TRBJ1-2 provide the parts outside the CDR3, is DGGITQSPKYLFRKEGQNVTLSCEQNLNHDAMYWYRQDPGQGLRLIYYSQIVNDFQKGDIAEGYSVSREKKESFPLTVTSAQKNPTAFYLCASSIPGFSYTFGSGTRLTVV.

Only one count was recorded for this clone. The V call is TRBV18, the J call TRBJ2-7, with TRBD1 as a possible D gene (5 bases). In germline, CDR1 is KGHSH, CDR2 LQKENI. Trimming pared 3 bases from V and 6 bases from J, leaving 18 bases between. This CDR3 comprises 15 residues. The CDR3 region is CASSPAQGRFVEQYF. The CDR3 bases are TGTGCCAGCTCACCTGCGCAGGGCAGATTCGTCGAGCAGTACTTC.

The J gene is TRBJ1-5, the V gene TRBV18, with 8 positions matching TRBD1. Germline loops: CDR1 KGHSH, CDR2 LQKENI. This CDR3 is 15 amino acids long. The V and J ends lost 4 bases and 0 bases, in that order; junction bases with no gene match: 2. In DNA form, the CDR3 reads TGTGCCAGCTCACTAGGACAGGGTAGCAATCAGCCCCAGCATTTT. Its translation: CASSLGQGSNQPQHF.

The V call is TRBV29-1, the J call TRBJ2-2; D not certain. Trimming stripped 6 bases from V and 4 bases from J, with 3 bases between. This CDR3 is 10 amino acids long. The germline CDR1 and CDR2 sequences are SQVTM and ANQGSEA. This chain's CDR3 is CSVLTGELFF. The CDR3 coding sequence is TGCAGCGTCCTCACCGGGGAGCTGTTTTTT.

This clone was observed a few times. The chain has TRBV19 and TRBJ2-7; maybe TRBD1 (6 bases). CDR1 and CDR2 from the germline V gene are LNHDA and SQIVND (reference sequence). CDR3 length: 13 amino acids. V was trimmed by 8 bases and J by 0 bases, leaving 11 bases between them. The CDR3 sequence is CASREGGSYEQYF. In nucleotides, the CDR3 is TGTGCCAGTCGGGAAGGGGGCTCCTACGAGCAGTACTTC.

The V gene is TRBV6-5, the J gene TRBJ2-7; TRBD2 matches 10 bases. Trimming took 3 bases from V and 2 from J; bases not matched to a gene: 4. Per the germline V gene, CDR1 is MNHEY and CDR2 is SVGAGI. The CDR3 contains 15 residues. CDR3 protein: CASSYSLAGAYEQYF. As DNA, the CDR3 is TGTGCCAGCAGTTATAGTCTAGCGGGAGCCTACGAGCAGTACTTC.

This chain uses TRBV5-1 with TRBJ2-5; 7 bases fit TRBD2. V dropped 7 bases and J dropped 4; count of bases not matched to a gene: 7. The germline gives CDR1 SGHRS, CDR2 YFSETQ. The CDR3 totals 13 residues. The CDR3 DNA follows: TGCGCCAGCCGAAACACGGGGGGAGAGACCCAGTACTTC. Amino acids: CASRNTGGETQYF.

The chain is built from TRBV27 and TRBJ2-7, with D possibly being TRBD1 (6 bases). With 4 bases removed from V and 3 bases from J, the gap between germline ends came to 16 bases. Germline lookup yields CDR1 MNHEY and CDR2 SMNVEV (reference sequence). The CDR3 length is 15 residues. This CDR3 reads CASSSHREGVYEQYF. CDR3 sequence (DNA): TGTGCCAGCAGTTCGCACAGGGAAGGGGTCTACGAGCAGTACTTC.

The rearrangement joins TRBV4-3 to TRBJ2-3; possible D gene TRBD1, 6 bases. The CDR3 consists of 15 residues. Germline CDR1 and CDR2: LGHNA and YSLEER. Trimming took 4 bases from V and 2 from J, leaving 13 bases between them. CDR3 amino acids: CASSLTGSPTDTQYF. DNA of the CDR3: TGCGCCAGCAGCCTAACAGGGAGCCCCACAGATACGCAGTATTTT.

This chain uses TRBV12-5 with TRBJ1-1; D remains ambiguous. V was pared by 3 bases and J by 1 base, with 6 bases between. CDR3 length: 13 amino acids. Germline V gives CDR1 LGHNT, CDR2 FRNRAP. CDR3 region: CASGLARNTEAFF. In nucleotides, the CDR3 is TGTGCTAGTGGTTTAGCCCGGAACACTGAAGCTTTCTTT.

The J gene is TRBJ2-6, the V gene TRBV7-6; no reliable D call. The length of the CDR3 is 15 residues. CDR1 is SGHVS and CDR2 is FNYEAQ in the germline V gene. Trimming took off 0 bases at V and 0 bases at J, with 3 bases between the two ends. Here the CDR3 DNA reads TGTGCCAGCAGCTTAGCGATCTCTGGGGCCAACGTCCTGACTTTC. This encodes CASSLAISGANVLTF.

This clone ranks as medium-sized. V gene TRBV6-5 combines with J gene TRBJ1-5; the D gene is possibly TRBD1 (5 bases). Trimming pared 2 bases from V and 6 bases from J, leaving 8 bases between. CDR1 and CDR2 (germline): MNHEY, SVGAGI. The CDR3 contains 13 residues. DNA of the CDR3: TGTGCCAGCAGTTACGGGGGGAGTCAGCCCCAGCATTTT. It codes for CASSYGGSQPQHF.

The chain recombines TRBV13 with TRBJ2-7; 8 positions match TRBD2. J gave up 9 bases and V 4 bases, and 17 bases lay outside the gene matches. Germline V gene data show CDR1 as PRHDT and CDR2 as FYEKMQ (reference sequence). The length of the CDR3 is 16 residues. The CDR3 protein is CASSSLGSGSLEVQYF. CDR3 nucleotide sequence: TGTGCCAGCAGCTCCCTAGGGAGCGGGAGTTTGGAGGTGCAGTACTTC.

The chain uses TRBV7-9 and TRBJ2-7, with a tentative D call TRBD2 (6 bases). Germline-derived CDR1 and CDR2 are SEHNR and FQNEAQ (reference sequence). The V and J ends lost 11 bases and 7 bases respectively, with 15 bases between them. The CDR3 is 11 residues long. CDR3 sequence reads: CAGGDLLEQYF. The CDR3 region has the DNA TGTGCCGGCGGGGACCTGCTGGAGCAGTACTTC.

This clone was seen only once. The rearrangement joins TRBV5-1 to TRBJ2-1, with 7 positions matching TRBD1. V trimming: 4 bases; J trimming: 4 bases; junction bases outside the gene matches: 8. Germline V gives CDR1 SGHRS, CDR2 YFSETQ. The CDR3 sequence is 15 residues long. The CDR3 is CASSRGTEKYNEQFF. The CDR3 DNA is TGCGCCAGCAGCCGAGGGACAGAGAAGTACAATGAGCAGTTCTTC. The full variable domain, in which reference TRBV5-1 and TRBJ2-1 provide the parts outside the CDR3, is KAGVTQTPRYLIKTRGQQVTLSCSPISGHRSVSWYQQTPGQGLQFLFEYFSETQRNKGNFPGRFSGRQFSNSRSEMNVSTLELGDSALYLCASSRGTEKYNEQFFGPGTRLTVL.

This chain connects TRBV1 to TRBJ2-6; the D call TRBD1 from the table was never checked on the DNA. TRBV1 is described as a pseudogene. This CDR3 is 17 amino acids long. This chain's CDR3 is CTSSFISLCTRANVLTF. CDR3 bases: TGCACCAGCAGCTTCATAAGTTTGTGCACACGGGCCAACGTCCTGACTTTC.

V usage is TRBV18 and J usage is TRBJ2-6; a weak D match, TRBD1 (6 bases). Trimming took 5 bases from V and 1 from J, leaving 12 bases between them. The CDR3 contains 16 residues. From germline, CDR1 is KGHSH and CDR2 LQKENI. CDR3 DNA: TGTGCCAGCTCAGAACAGGGCGTTTCTGGGGCCAACGTCCTGACTTTC. This encodes CASSEQGVSGANVLTF. The whole variable domain, filled in from reference TRBV18 and TRBJ2-6, reads NAGVMQNPRHLVRRRGQEARLRCSPMKGHSHVYWYRQLPEEGLKFMVYLQKENIIDESGMPKERFSAEFPKEGPSILRIQQVVRGDSAAYFCASSEQGVSGANVLTFGAGSRLTVL.

This chain joins TRBV7-9 and TRBJ2-2; D possibly corresponds to TRBD1 (6 bases). Trimming pared 4 bases from V and 2 bases from J, leaving 17 bases between. The CDR3 contains 17 residues. Looked up from germline, CDR1 is SEHNR and CDR2 is FQNEAQ (reference sequence). This chain's CDR3 is CASSSAQGRLNTGELFF. Written as DNA, the CDR3 is TGTGCCAGCAGCTCGGCCCAGGGGCGGCTCAACACCGGGGAGCTGTTTTTT. The full variable domain, rest sourced from reference TRBV7-9 and TRBJ2-2, is DTGVSQNPRHKITKRGQNVTFRCDPISEHNRLYWYRQTLGQGPEFLTYFQNEAQLEKSRLLSDRFSAERPKGSFSTLEIQRTEQGDSAMYLCASSSAQGRLNTGELFFGEGSRLTVL.